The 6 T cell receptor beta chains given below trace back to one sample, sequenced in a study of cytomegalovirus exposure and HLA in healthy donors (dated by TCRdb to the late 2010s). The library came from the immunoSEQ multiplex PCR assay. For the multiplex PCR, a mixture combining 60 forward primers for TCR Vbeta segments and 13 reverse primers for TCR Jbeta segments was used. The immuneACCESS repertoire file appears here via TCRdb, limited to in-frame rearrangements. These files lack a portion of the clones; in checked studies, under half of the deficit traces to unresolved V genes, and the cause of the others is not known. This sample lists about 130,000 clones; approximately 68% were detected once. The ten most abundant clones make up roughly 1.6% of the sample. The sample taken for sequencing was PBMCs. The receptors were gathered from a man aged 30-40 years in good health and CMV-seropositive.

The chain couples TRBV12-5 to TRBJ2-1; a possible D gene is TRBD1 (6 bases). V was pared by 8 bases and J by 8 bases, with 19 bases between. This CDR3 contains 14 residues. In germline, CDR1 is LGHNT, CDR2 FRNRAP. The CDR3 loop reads CASTSGESGDEQFF. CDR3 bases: TGTGCTAGTACCTCAGGGGAGTCAGGCGATGAGCAGTTCTTC.

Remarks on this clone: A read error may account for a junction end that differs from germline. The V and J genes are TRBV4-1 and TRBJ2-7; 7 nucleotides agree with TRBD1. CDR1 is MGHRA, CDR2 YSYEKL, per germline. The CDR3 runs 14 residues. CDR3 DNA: TGCGCCAACAGCCAACGACAGGGTTCCTACGAGCAGTACTTC. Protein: CANSQRQGSYEQYF.

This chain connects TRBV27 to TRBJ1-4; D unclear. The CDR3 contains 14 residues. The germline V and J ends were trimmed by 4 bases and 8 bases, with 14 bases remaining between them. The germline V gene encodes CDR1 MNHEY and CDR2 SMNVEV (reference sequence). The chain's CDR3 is CASSSNTRGEKLFF. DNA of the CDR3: TGTGCCAGCAGTTCAAACACCCGAGGCGAAAAACTGTTTTTT.

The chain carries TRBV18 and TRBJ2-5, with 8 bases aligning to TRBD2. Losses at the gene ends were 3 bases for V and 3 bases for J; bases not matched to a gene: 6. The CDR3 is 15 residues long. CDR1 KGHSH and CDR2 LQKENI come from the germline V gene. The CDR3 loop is CASSPTSATEETQYF. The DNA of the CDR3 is TGTGCCAGCTCACCGACTAGCGCAACAGAAGAGACCCAGTACTTC.

CDR3 coding DNA: TGCGCCAGCAGCCGCCAGGACAGGGAGGACGAGCAGTACTTC. Its translation is CASSRQDREDEQYF. The J gene is TRBJ2-7, the V gene TRBV4-3; TRBD1 agrees at 8 bases. Germline V gene lookup returns CDR1 LGHNA and CDR2 YSLEER. The J segment lost 5 bases and the V segment lost 4 bases, leaving 7 bases of the junction unmatched. CDR3 length: 14 amino acids.

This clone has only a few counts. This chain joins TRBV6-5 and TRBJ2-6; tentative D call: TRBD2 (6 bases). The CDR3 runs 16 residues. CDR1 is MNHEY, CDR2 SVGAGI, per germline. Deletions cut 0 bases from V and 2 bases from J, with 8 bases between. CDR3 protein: CASSYSGGTGANVLTF. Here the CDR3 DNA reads TGTGCCAGCAGTTACTCCGGGGGTACTGGGGCCAACGTCCTGACTTTC.